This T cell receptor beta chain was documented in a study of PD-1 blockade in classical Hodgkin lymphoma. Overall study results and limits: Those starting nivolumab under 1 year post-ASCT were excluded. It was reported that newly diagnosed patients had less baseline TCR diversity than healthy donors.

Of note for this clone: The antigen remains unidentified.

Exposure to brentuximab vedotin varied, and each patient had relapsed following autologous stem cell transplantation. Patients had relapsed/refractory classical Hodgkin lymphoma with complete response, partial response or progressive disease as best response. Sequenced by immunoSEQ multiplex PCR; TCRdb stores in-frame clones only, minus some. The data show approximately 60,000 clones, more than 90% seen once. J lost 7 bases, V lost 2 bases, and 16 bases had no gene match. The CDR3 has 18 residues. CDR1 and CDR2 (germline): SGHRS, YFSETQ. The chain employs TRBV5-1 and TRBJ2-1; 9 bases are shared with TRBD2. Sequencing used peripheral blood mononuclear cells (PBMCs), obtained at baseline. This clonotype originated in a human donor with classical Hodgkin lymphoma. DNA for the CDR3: TGCGCCAGCAGCTTTATGGGTAACGCGGGACTAGCATTAAATGAGCAGTTCTTC. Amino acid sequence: CASSFMGNAGLALNEQFF.